This T cell receptor (beta chain) was sequenced for a study of T cell responses to AZD1222 COVID-19 vaccine. Some clones are missing from TCRdb's copy, which holds only in-frame ones; the method was immunoSEQ multiplex PCR. Of roughly 140,000 clones listed, about 90% were seen once; the top ten hold under 5.5%. V was pared by 3 bases and J by 4 bases, with 12 bases between. Germline assignment: CDR1 MDHEN and CDR2 SYDVKM. This CDR3 has 14 amino acids. Study observations and caveats: Seropositive AZD1222 recipients at baseline numbered only five or six. Regions left unmutated in variants are reportedly the target of nearly half of spike-specific TCRs. The sample set comprised mostly white British donors with more females, and clonal diversity was possibly underestimated. With two AZD1222 doses given, Spike-specific TCR breadth and depth both rose.

About this clone itself: Its antigen is unknown.

The TCR sequence derives from an adult in good health. The sample consisted of peripheral blood, taken on day 0 of AZD1222 vaccination. V and J are TRBV28 and TRBJ1-2; possible D gene TRBD1, 5 bases. CDR3 sequence reads: CASSFVGRIYGYTF. CDR3 in DNA: TGTGCCAGCAGTTTCGTGGGACGGATCTATGGCTACACCTTC.